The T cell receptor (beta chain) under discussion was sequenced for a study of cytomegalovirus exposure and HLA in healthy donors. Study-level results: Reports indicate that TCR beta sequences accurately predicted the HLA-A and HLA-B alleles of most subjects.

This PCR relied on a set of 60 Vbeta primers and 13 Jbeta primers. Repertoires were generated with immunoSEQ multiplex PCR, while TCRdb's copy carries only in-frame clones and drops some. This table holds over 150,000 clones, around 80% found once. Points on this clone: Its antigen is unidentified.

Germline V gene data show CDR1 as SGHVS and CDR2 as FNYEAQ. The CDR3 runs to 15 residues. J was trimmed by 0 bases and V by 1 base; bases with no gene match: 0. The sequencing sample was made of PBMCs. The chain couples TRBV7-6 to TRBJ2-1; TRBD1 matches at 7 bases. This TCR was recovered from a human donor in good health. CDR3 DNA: TGTGCCAGCAGCTTAGGACAGGGCTCCTACAATGAGCAGTTCTTC. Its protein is CASSLGQGSYNEQFF.